Each of the 24 T cell receptor beta chains below was sequenced from the same sample in a study of T cell repertoires in cytomegalovirus infection. TCRdb called the reads again in MiXCR, with one record for every CDR3 protein. The sample yields about 770,000 distinct CDR3 sequences, about 28% seen once. These receptors' antigens are unknown. This specimen was cultured CD8+ T cells from PBMCs, taken from culture after CMV antigen stimulation. Source of these receptors: a human donor in good health (CMV status not recorded). Some clones in this sample may be carry-over from other donors' samples.

This clonotype was seen more than once but under ten times. This rearrangement joins TRBV3-1 to TRBJ1-2; 7 bases agree with TRBD1. The CDR3 length is 16 residues. CDR1 is LGHDT, CDR2 YNNKEL, per germline (reference sequence). Trimming at V came to 4 bases and at J to 4 bases, leaving 12 bases not matched to a gene. The CDR3, as DNA: TGTGCCAGCAGCCCCCCCCGACAGGGACTGGTCTATGGCTACACCTTC. Amino acid sequence: CASSPPRQGLVYGYTF. The variable domain in full, with the rest retrieved from reference TRBV3-1 and TRBJ1-2, is DTAVSQTPKYLVTQMGNDKSIKCEQNLGHDTMYWYKQDSKKFLKIMFSYNNKELIINETVPNRFSPKSPDKAHLNLHINSLELGDSAVYFCASSPPRQGLVYGYTFGSGTRLTVV.

In this sample, this clonotype turned up a few times. This sequence joins TRBV4-3 and TRBJ1-2; a possible D gene is TRBD1 (5 bases). Germline V gives CDR1 LGHNA, CDR2 YSLEER. V was cut by 0 bases and J by 1 base, with 9 bases left in between. This CDR3 has 15 residues. The CDR3 here is CASSQETAVNYGYTF. DNA of the CDR3: TGCGCCAGCAGCCAAGAGACAGCTGTTAACTATGGCTACACCTTC.

The chain combines TRBV29-1 with TRBJ1-1, with a possible D match to TRBD1 (5 bases). The CDR3 extends over 14 amino acids. Germline V CDR1 and CDR2: SQVTM, ANQGSEA. V was clipped by 7 bases and J by 5 bases, with 20 bases between them. The DNA of the CDR3 is TGCAGCGCGAGCCTGGGACTGCTCGTGACTGAAGCTTTCTTT. This gives the protein CSASLGLLVTEAFF.

J is TRBJ2-7 and V is TRBV9; 7 positions match TRBD1. The CDR3 is 14 residues long. Germline loops: CDR1 SGDLS, CDR2 YYNGEE. V shed 0 bases and J 3 bases; nucleotides not matched to a gene: 3. The DNA for the CDR3 is TGTGCCAGCAGCGTAGGACAGGGTTTCTACGAGCAGTACTTC. Its protein product is CASSVGQGFYEQYF.

The chain uses TRBV7-9 and TRBJ2-5, with D unclear. Germline V CDR1 and CDR2: SEHNR, FQNEAQ (reference sequence). Trimming shortened V by 2 bases and J by 5 bases, and 18 bases separated the two germline ends. CDR3 length equals 16 residues. CDR3 amino acids: CASSLIGTADRETQYF. The CDR3 DNA follows: TGTGCCAGCAGCTTAATAGGCACCGCTGATCGGGAGACCCAGTACTTC.

Ten or more counts support this clonotype. This sequence joins TRBV27 and TRBJ1-5; D unclear. Trimming pared 0 bases from V and 9 bases from J, leaving 12 bases between. Germline V gene data show CDR1 as MNHEY and CDR2 as SMNVEV (reference sequence). CDR3 length equals 14 residues. CDR3 in amino acids: CASSLSMLGWPQHF. The CDR3 DNA reads as TGTGCCAGCAGTTTATCGATGTTGGGGTGGCCCCAGCATTTT.

This clonotype occurred many times. The chain joins TRBV7-2 to TRBJ1-5; no firm D call. V lost 6 bases and J 2 bases, leaving 8 bases between the germline ends. Germline V gives CDR1 SGHTA, CDR2 FQGNSA. The CDR3 sequence is 13 residues long. The CDR3 region has the DNA TGTGCCAGCAGTCCGGCGGGCAATCAGCCCCAGCATTTT. It translates to CASSPAGNQPQHF.

This clonotype has more than one count but fewer than ten. The chain couples TRBV2 to TRBJ2-4, with D perhaps TRBD2 (6 bases). V was trimmed by 3 bases and J by 1 base, leaving 10 bases between them. The length of the CDR3 is 15 residues. Germline CDR1 reads SNHLY; CDR2 reads FYNNEI. CDR3 sequence reads: CASSERGAAKNIQYF. The CDR3 coding sequence is TGTGCCAGCAGTGAGCGCGGGGCGGCCAAAAACATTCAGTACTTC.

The chain joins TRBV27 to TRBJ2-2, with D perhaps given as TRBD1 or TRBD2 (6 bases each). V was trimmed by 3 bases and J by 12 bases, leaving 14 bases between them. This CDR3 is 13 amino acids long. Germline CDR1 and CDR2: MNHEY and SMNVEV (reference sequence). Written as DNA, the CDR3 is TGTGCCAGCAGTTTCGGGGGCCCCCAGCAGCTGTTTTTT. Amino acids: CASSFGGPQQLFF.

In its sample, this clonotype was seen many times. The chain is built from TRBV7-8 and TRBJ2-5; 10 nucleotides agree with TRBD2. The CDR3 has 16 residues. CDR1 is SGHVS and CDR2 is FQNEAQ in the germline V gene. V trimming: 0 bases; J trimming: 2 bases; junction bases outside the gene matches: 3. The CDR3 DNA sequence: TGTGCCAGCAGCTTAGCCTTAGCGGGGGGACAAGAGACCCAGTACTTC. It encodes CASSLALAGGQETQYF.

The chain links TRBV4-2 to TRBJ1-5; D possibly corresponds to TRBD1 (5 bases). This CDR3 has 17 residues. The germline CDR1 and CDR2 sequences are LGHNA and YNFKEQ. Trimming left V 1 base short and J 1 base short, with 14 bases between. The CDR3 protein is CASSQVGARGSNQPQHF. The CDR3 DNA is TGTGCCAGCAGCCAAGTAGGGGCCCGAGGGAGCAATCAGCCCCAGCATTTT.

This clonotype was observed a few times. The V call is TRBV29-1, the J call TRBJ2-1; D is perhaps TRBD2 (5 bases). With 8 bases removed from V and 7 bases from J, the gap between germline ends came to 12 bases. Germline V gives CDR1 SQVTM, CDR2 ANQGSEA. This CDR3 has 11 residues. Here the CDR3 reads CSLVERNEQFF. Written as DNA, the CDR3 is TGCAGCCTGGTCGAGCGGAATGAGCAGTTCTTC.

This clonotype was picked up one time. The chain employs TRBV6-6 and TRBJ1-1; no firm D call. V gave up 5 bases and J gave up 1 base, with 11 bases separating them. CDR1 MNHNY and CDR2 SVGAGI come from the germline V gene (reference sequence). This CDR3 region has 14 residues. The CDR3 loop reads CASSTPGENTEAFF. In DNA form, the CDR3 reads TGTGCCAGCAGTACCCCCGGCGAGAACACTGAAGCTTTCTTT.

This clonotype was observed a few times. The chain joins TRBV6-2 or TRBV6-3 to TRBJ2-1; 7 nucleotides agree with TRBD2. The CDR3 contains 13 residues. From germline, CDR1 is MNHEY and CDR2 SVGEGT. V shed 7 bases and J 7 bases; nucleotides not matched to a gene: 7. The CDR3 region has the DNA TGTGCCAGCACTCACGGGGGGATAAATGAGCAGTTCTTC. Translating gives CASTHGGINEQFF.

The chain joins TRBV2 to TRBJ2-3, with TRBD1 matching over 7 bases. This CDR3 is built from 14 residues. Germline values: CDR1 SNHLY, CDR2 FYNNEI. The CDR3: CAGSPGTGTDTQYF. CDR3 coding DNA: TGTGCTGGCTCCCCGGGGACAGGCACAGATACGCAGTATTTT.

The chain carries TRBV7-9 and TRBJ2-7, with unresolved D. The V end was cut by 5 bases, the J end by 2 bases, with 13 bases between. The germline CDR1 and CDR2 sequences are SEHNR and FQNEAQ (reference sequence). This CDR3 region has 14 residues. The CDR3 bases are TGTGCCAGCAGCCCCCCGTGGGAAGCCTACGAGCAGTACTTC. Encoded protein: CASSPPWEAYEQYF.

In its sample, this clonotype was seen many times. J is TRBJ1-1 and V is TRBV7-9; the match to TRBD1 covers 8 bases. The trim removed 3 bases at V and 5 bases at J, leaving 11 bases unmatched. CDR3 length: 16 amino acids. Germline V gives CDR1 SEHNR, CDR2 FQNEAQ (reference sequence). The DNA of the CDR3 is TGTGCCAGCAGCTTTGACAGGGGAGGGGGTTGGACTGAAGCTTTCTTT. Encoded protein: CASSFDRGGGWTEAFF.

The chain uses TRBV6-2 or TRBV6-3 and TRBJ1-2, with 7 bases that match TRBD1. There are 15 residues in the CDR3. J was trimmed by 1 base and V by 8 bases; bases with no gene match: 10. Germline CDR1 and CDR2: MNHEY and SVGEGT. The CDR3 nucleotides are TGTGCCAGCCACCACCAGGGACAGCATAACTATGGCTACACCTTC. Protein product: CASHHQGQHNYGYTF.

The V gene is TRBV27, the J gene TRBJ2-7, with no clear D. Between the trimmed V and J ends, which lost 4 bases and 9 bases, there was a span of 10 bases. The CDR3 loop spans 11 amino acids. The germline CDR1 and CDR2 sequences are MNHEY and SMNVEV (reference sequence). For the CDR3, the DNA is TGTGCCAGCAGTTCTTGGAAAGGGCAGTACTTC. Amino acids: CASSSWKGQYF.

This chain uses TRBV5-6 with TRBJ1-1; D might be TRBD1 (6 bases). Germline V gene data show CDR1 as SGHDT and CDR2 as YYEEEE. Trimming pared 5 bases from V and 0 bases from J, leaving 14 bases between. The CDR3 covers 15 residues. CDR3 sequence reads: CASRYNRAMNTEAFF. The DNA of the CDR3 is TGTGCCAGCAGATATAACAGGGCAATGAACACTGAAGCTTTCTTT.

The rearrangement uses TRBV24-1 and TRBJ2-1; 8 bases are a match to TRBD2. The V segment lost 3 bases and the J segment 2 bases; nucleotides outside the gene matches: 5. From germline, CDR1 is KGHDR and CDR2 SFDVKD. CDR3 length: 16 amino acids. DNA for the CDR3: TGTGCCACCAGTGATAAACGGGGGGGCACCTACAATGAGCAGTTCTTC. This translates into CATSDKRGGTYNEQFF.

The gene calls are TRBV20-1 and TRBJ1-5; TRBD1 aligns across 10 bases. The ends lost 2 bases at V and 2 bases at J; junction bases unmatched: 6. The CDR3 is 16 residues long. Per the germline V gene, CDR1 is DFQATT and CDR2 is SNEGSKA (reference sequence). The CDR3 sequence: CSARLGTGERNQPQHF. The CDR3 DNA sequence: TGCAGTGCTAGACTTGGGACAGGGGAGCGCAATCAGCCCCAGCATTTT.

The V call is TRBV14, the J call TRBJ2-3, with D perhaps TRBD1 (6 bases). The length of the CDR3 is 15 residues. Germline assignment: CDR1 SGHDN and CDR2 FVKESK. The V end lost 0 bases, the J end lost 1 base, and 8 bases lay between the germline ends. DNA for the CDR3: TGTGCCAGCAGCCAAGAAGAGGGGGGCACAGATACGCAGTATTTT. Translation gives CASSQEEGGTDTQYF.

This clonotype was found a few times. The chain employs TRBV9 and TRBJ2-2; possible D gene TRBD1, 5 bases. Germline CDR1 reads SGDLS; CDR2 reads YYNGEE. The V and J ends lost 0 bases and 4 bases respectively, with 13 bases between them. This CDR3 is 16 amino acids long. The CDR3 nucleotides are TGTGCCAGCAGCGTAGAGTGGACACCTATCACCGGGGAGCTGTTTTTT. This gives the protein CASSVEWTPITGELFF. Using reference TRBV9 and TRBJ2-2 for the parts outside the CDR3, the full variable domain is DSGVTQTPKHLITATGQRVTLRCSPRSGDLSVYWYQQSLDQGLQFLIQYYNGEERAKGNILERFSAQQFPDLHSELNLSSLELGDSALYFCASSVEWTPITGELFFGEGSRLTVL.